These T cell receptor beta chains were read from a single sample in a study of OX40 agonist ivuxolimab in advanced cancers. TCRdb keeps only in-frame clones here, not all; method: immunoSEQ multiplex PCR. This sample yields about 66,000 clones, of which 85% to 90% are seen a single time; roughly 13% belongs to the top ten. The sequencing here drew on CD4+ or CD8+ T cells sorted from blood, taken in a trial of the OX40 agonist ivuxolimab. The receptor set was obtained from an adult with an advanced solid tumor such as melanoma, head and neck, liver or kidney cancer. Each CDR3 is given with its conserved first and last residue. Each record gives: CDR3 DNA, CDR3 protein, J gene, V gene, clone size, D gene. The D gene is left open where the match is weak. Some rows mark clone size as missing; the rest say once, few, many or name a class of expanded clone.

TGTGCCAGCAGTTTATCGCCCCGGGGAGTCGGCGAGCAGTTCTTC | CASSLSPRGVGEQFF | TRBJ2-1 | TRBV27 | - | -
TGCGCCAGCAGTGAACTAGCGGGACGGGAGCAGTTCTTC | CASSELAGREQFF | TRBJ2-1 | TRBV5-1 | - | TRBD2
TGCGCCAGCAGCTTGGGGCCTGAGCAGTACTTC | CASSLGPEQYF | TRBJ2-7 | TRBV5-1 | - | -
TGTGCCAGCAGTTTAGGTATCCCAGTTGAATCCTTAGCCAAAAACATTCAGTACTTC | CASSLGIPVESLAKNIQYF | TRBJ2-4 | TRBV28 | - | -
TGTGCCAGCAGTCTCCGGGACAGGGGTAACACCGGGGAGCTGTTTTTT | CASSLRDRGNTGELFF | TRBJ2-2 | TRBV7-9 | - | TRBD1
TGTGCCAGCAGCTTGAGGACAGTCTGGGGCACTGAAGCTTTCTTT | CASSLRTVWGTEAFF | TRBJ1-1 | TRBV5-5 | - | -
TGTGCCAGCAGCCCCGGACTAGCGGGGGTCACAGATACGCAGTATTTT | CASSPGLAGVTDTQYF | TRBJ2-3 | TRBV9 | - | TRBD2
TGTGCCAGCAGCTTGGCCGCTGACGGTGGAGGAGCTTTCTTT | CASSLAADGGGAFF | TRBJ1-1 | TRBV7-9 | - | -
TGTGCCAGCAGCTTTCCTCCCTCGGTGCAGGGTCGATCCTACGAGCAGTACTTC | CASSFPPSVQGRSYEQYF | TRBJ2-7 | TRBV7-9 | - | -
TGTGCCAGCAGTTCGGTCAACCTAGATACGCAGTATTTT | CASSSVNLDTQYF | TRBJ2-3 | TRBV6-5 | - | -
TGTGCCAGCAGCTTGAGGGGGCATAATCAGCCCCAGCATTTT | CASSLRGHNQPQHF | TRBJ1-5 | TRBV5-6 | - | TRBD1
TGTGCCAGCAGCGGTGACGCTGAGTATTTT | CASSGDAEYF | TRBJ2-3 | TRBV9 | - | -
TGTGCCAGCAGCCCCCCTGGACGCTACGAGCAGTACTTC | CASSPPGRYEQYF | TRBJ2-7 | TRBV7-3 | - | -
TGTGCCAGCAGCGGCTTACAGGGGATGGAGACTAATGAAAAACTGTTTTTT | CASSGLQGMETNEKLFF | TRBJ1-4 | TRBV9 | - | TRBD1
TGTGCCAGCAGCCAAGAAGTAAACTCACACAATGAGCAGTTCTTC | CASSQEVNSHNEQFF | TRBJ2-1 | TRBV14 | - | -
TGTGCCAGCAGCTTCTCGTGGGGGAACCCCTACGAGCAGTACTTC | CASSFSWGNPYEQYF | TRBJ2-7 | TRBV27 | - | -
TGTGCCAGCAGCGACGGCTACAATGAGCAGTTCTTC | CASSDGYNEQFF | TRBJ2-1 | TRBV9 | - | -
TGTGCCAGCAGTGACCGGGACAGGGCCTACGAGCAGTACTTC | CASSDRDRAYEQYF | TRBJ2-7 | TRBV2 | - | TRBD1
TGTGCCAGCAGCTTGGTTAGGGCGACTGAAGCTTTCTTT | CASSLVRATEAFF | TRBJ1-1 | TRBV5-6 | once | -
TGTGCCTGGAACTCTTTCGGGGTTATTGAGCAGTTCTTC | CAWNSFGVIEQFF | TRBJ2-1 | TRBV30 | - | -
TGTGCCAGCAGCACCGGGACACTTCTCTACGAGCAGTACTTC | CASSTGTLLYEQYF | TRBJ2-7 | TRBV5-4 | - | -
TGTGCCAGCAGTTACGGGGTAGTGGCTTTCTTT | CASSYGVVAFF | TRBJ1-1 | TRBV6-9 | - | -
TGCGCCAGCAGTGAGACCATACTAGTCGAGATCGCAGATACGCAGTATTTT | CASSETILVEIADTQYF | TRBJ2-3 | TRBV10-1 | - | -
TGTGCCTGTTTTCGTAAAAACATTCAGTACTTC | CACFRKNIQYF | TRBJ2-4 | TRBV30 | - | -
TGTGCCAGCAGCTCTATTGACAGAAACTATGGCTACACCTTC | CASSSIDRNYGYTF | TRBJ1-2 | TRBV13 | - | -
TGTGCCAGCAGCTTAGCGCCCGGGGAGCTGTTTTTT | CASSLAPGELFF | TRBJ2-2 | TRBV7-2 | - | -
TGCGCCAGCAGTGATCTAGCGGGAGAAAGGGACTACAATGAGCAGTTCTTC | CASSDLAGERDYNEQFF | TRBJ2-1 | TRBV10-1 | once | TRBD2
TGTGCCAGCAGACAAGGGGACGGGGAGCTGTTTTTT | CASRQGDGELFF | TRBJ2-2 | TRBV27 | once | -
TGTGCCAGCACCAAGCGGGGGCTTGCCTACGAGCAGTACTTC | CASTKRGLAYEQYF | TRBJ2-7 | TRBV6-1 | - | TRBD2
TGCAGCGTTGTGGGCCTCGTTGGCGGCCCAGATACGCAGTATTTT | CSVVGLVGGPDTQYF | TRBJ2-3 | TRBV29-1 | - | -
TGTGCCAGCAGTTTGGGGGATACGCAGTATTTT | CASSLGDTQYF | TRBJ2-3 | TRBV5-4 | - | -
TGTGCCAGCAGCTTGGGACTAGCGGGATACAATGAGCAGTTCTTC | CASSLGLAGYNEQFF | TRBJ2-1 | TRBV7-3 | - | TRBD2
TGTGCCAGCAGCCCCATAACGGGACAGGCACCGAACACTGAAGCTTTCTTT | CASSPITGQAPNTEAFF | TRBJ1-1 | TRBV7-9 | - | TRBD1
TGTGCCAGCAGGCGGGAAGAGGCCCCCTACGAGCAGTACTTC | CASRREEAPYEQYF | TRBJ2-7 | TRBV28 | - | -
TGTGCCAGCGCGGGGGTAGGAGGGGATAATGGCTACACCTTC | CASAGVGGDNGYTF | TRBJ1-2 | TRBV5-4 | - | -
TGTGCCAGCCACTATGACCGGAGCGGGGGGACCTACAATGAGCAGTTCTTC | CASHYDRSGGTYNEQFF | TRBJ2-1 | TRBV27 | few | TRBD2
TGCGCCAGCAGCCAAGTAACAGGGAACAATGAGCAGTTCTTC | CASSQVTGNNEQFF | TRBJ2-1 | TRBV4-1 | - | -
TGTGCCAGCAGCGACGCAGAAGAGACCCAGTACTTC | CASSDAEETQYF | TRBJ2-5 | TRBV2 | - | -
TGTGCCAGCAGCTTGTACGGGGATAGCAATCAGCCCCAGCATTTT | CASSLYGDSNQPQHF | TRBJ1-5 | TRBV5-8 | few | -
TGTGCCAGCAGCCGAGCTCCAACGGGCAGCTCCTACAATGAGCAGTTCTTC | CASSRAPTGSSYNEQFF | TRBJ2-1 | TRBV11-2 | - | -
TGTGCCAGCAGCTTGACAGGGGCGGACTACGAGCAGTACTTC | CASSLTGADYEQYF | TRBJ2-7 | TRBV11-2 | once | TRBD1
TGTGCCAGCAAAGACAGTTATCAAGAGACCCAGTACTTC | CASKDSYQETQYF | TRBJ2-5 | TRBV7-9 | - | -
TGTGCCAGCAGCCCGTCTCACAGGGTAGCGAACACTGAAGCTTTCTTT | CASSPSHRVANTEAFF | TRBJ1-1 | TRBV4-2 | - | -
TGTGCCACCCAAGTATCCCAAATGGAGACCCAGTACTTC | CATQVSQMETQYF | TRBJ2-5 | TRBV2 | - | -
TGTGCCAGCAGGTTCGTTACCGGGGGCTACACCTTC | CASRFVTGGYTF | TRBJ1-2 | TRBV28 | few | -
TGTGCCAGCAGTGTTAGCGGGAGGGCCTCCAATGAGCAGTTCTTC | CASSVSGRASNEQFF | TRBJ2-1 | TRBV9 | - | TRBD2
TGCAGTGCTAGAGATGGAGGTGAGCAGTTCTTC | CSARDGGEQFF | TRBJ2-1 | TRBV20-1 | - | -
TGTGCCAGCAGTTTCTCGACAGCCTACGAGCAGTACTTC | CASSFSTAYEQYF | TRBJ2-7 | TRBV27 | - | -
TGTGCCAGCAGAAGGACAGGGGGCCTCCACACAGATACGCAGTATTTT | CASRRTGGLHTDTQYF | TRBJ2-3 | TRBV27 | few | TRBD1
TGTGCCAGCGGAGAGAACACTGAAGCTTTCTTT | CASGENTEAFF | TRBJ1-1 | TRBV6-1 | once | -
TGTGCCAGCAGTTACGAGGACAGCGCGAACACCGGGGAGCTGTTTTTT | CASSYEDSANTGELFF | TRBJ2-2 | TRBV6-6 | - | -
TGTGCCAGCAGTTCTCCTGACAGCCGCTCCTACGAGCAGTACTTC | CASSSPDSRSYEQYF | TRBJ2-7 | TRBV6-1 | - | -
TGCGCCAGCAGCCAGCCCGGGACATTGGACACCGGGGAGCTGTTTTTT | CASSQPGTLDTGELFF | TRBJ2-2 | TRBV4-1 | once | -
TGTGCCAGCAGCATGCTTGGTACGTCGGTGGATGAGCAGTTCTTC | CASSMLGTSVDEQFF | TRBJ2-1 | TRBV7-3 | - | -
TGTGCCAGTGCCCCCGGGACAGTTCTAGCCAAAAACATTCAGTACTTC | CASAPGTVLAKNIQYF | TRBJ2-4 | TRBV19 | - | TRBD1
TGCGCCAGCAGCCAAGTTCCGCTTTCCTACAATGAGCAGTTCTTC | CASSQVPLSYNEQFF | TRBJ2-1 | TRBV4-1 | - | -